A selection of T cell receptor beta chains follows, all from one sample in a study of OX40 agonist ivuxolimab in advanced cancers. TCRdb keeps only in-frame clones here, not all; method: immunoSEQ multiplex PCR. The table shows some 86,000 clones, with about 91% occurring only once. The source material was CD4+ or CD8+ T cells sorted from blood, sampled in a trial of the OX40 agonist ivuxolimab. These receptor sequences come from an adult with an advanced solid tumor such as melanoma, head and neck, liver or kidney cancer. Both conserved end residues are part of each CDR3. The order of the fields is V gene, D gene, clone size, J gene, CDR3 DNA, CDR3 protein. D genes are given only for firm matches. Expanded clones get a size class; other rows say once, few or many, or leave the size out.

v_gene: TRBV27; d_gene: TRBD1; abundance: once; j_gene: TRBJ1-2; CDR3nt: TGTGCCAGCAGTTTAGGAAGGACAGGCTCCCATGGCTACACCTTC; CDR3aa: CASSLGRTGSHGYTF
v_gene: TRBV15; d_gene: NA; abundance: NA; j_gene: TRBJ2-5; CDR3nt: TGTGCCACCGGCGGTTTCGGGGAGACCCAGTACTTC; CDR3aa: CATGGFGETQYF
v_gene: TRBV5-1; d_gene: TRBD1; abundance: NA; j_gene: TRBJ1-4; CDR3nt: TGCGCCAGCAGCAGGGACAGGGGGCGGACTAATGAAAAACTGTTTTTT; CDR3aa: CASSRDRGRTNEKLFF
v_gene: TRBV28; d_gene: NA; abundance: few; j_gene: TRBJ1-2; CDR3nt: TGTGCCAGCAGTTCGGCCTATGGCTACACCTTC; CDR3aa: CASSSAYGYTF
v_gene: TRBV7-8; d_gene: NA; abundance: NA; j_gene: TRBJ2-5; CDR3nt: TGTGCCAGCACCCCCCAGGCTAGGGGGACCCAGTACTTC; CDR3aa: CASTPQARGTQYF
v_gene: TRBV19; d_gene: NA; abundance: NA; j_gene: TRBJ2-5; CDR3nt: TGTGCCAGTAGTACTCCGGGCGCGGGTCGAGAGACCCAGCACTTC; CDR3aa: CASSTPGAGRETQHF
v_gene: TRBV6-4; d_gene: TRBD1; abundance: NA; j_gene: TRBJ2-2; CDR3nt: TGTGCCAGCAGGCCTGAGGGACAGCTCACCGGGGAGCTGTTTTTT; CDR3aa: CASRPEGQLTGELFF
v_gene: TRBV15; d_gene: NA; abundance: NA; j_gene: TRBJ2-3; CDR3nt: TGTGCCACCAGCAGAGTAGTGGACGCGCGCGGCACAGATACGCAGTATTTT; CDR3aa: CATSRVVDARGTDTQYF
v_gene: TRBV5-6; d_gene: TRBD2; abundance: NA; j_gene: TRBJ2-7; CDR3nt: TGTGCCAGCAGCCCAAACCCGGCGGGAGCCCCCCACGAGCAGTACTTC; CDR3aa: CASSPNPAGAPHEQYF
v_gene: TRBV11-2; d_gene: NA; abundance: NA; j_gene: TRBJ1-1; CDR3nt: TGTGCCAGCAGCTTAGCAGATTCAGGGAACACTGAAGCTTTCTTT; CDR3aa: CASSLADSGNTEAFF
v_gene: TRBV7-9; d_gene: NA; abundance: NA; j_gene: TRBJ1-2; CDR3nt: TGTGCCAGCAGCTTAGTACAGGGACGCTACACCTTC; CDR3aa: CASSLVQGRYTF
v_gene: TRBV11-2; d_gene: TRBD1; abundance: NA; j_gene: TRBJ1-2; CDR3nt: TGTGCCAGCAGCTCCGGGACAGGGGAAGGTGGCTACACCTTC; CDR3aa: CASSSGTGEGGYTF
v_gene: TRBV7-9; d_gene: NA; abundance: NA; j_gene: TRBJ1-1; CDR3nt: TGTGCCAGCAGCCCCACGAACAGGGAAGTTGAAGCTTTCTTT; CDR3aa: CASSPTNREVEAFF
v_gene: TRBV10-3; d_gene: TRBD2; abundance: NA; j_gene: TRBJ2-2; CDR3nt: TGTGCCATCATGGGCGGGAGGAACACCGGGGAGCTGTTTTTT; CDR3aa: CAIMGGRNTGELFF
v_gene: TRBV7-9; d_gene: NA; abundance: NA; j_gene: TRBJ2-3; CDR3nt: TGTGCCAGCAGCCTTCCCGGGACGCTGGGGGATACGCAGTATTTT; CDR3aa: CASSLPGTLGDTQYF
v_gene: TRBV6-5; d_gene: NA; abundance: NA; j_gene: TRBJ1-5; CDR3nt: TGTGCCAGCAGTTACTCCTCCGGTCAACAGCCCCAGCATTTT; CDR3aa: CASSYSSGQQPQHF
v_gene: TRBV27; d_gene: TRBD2; abundance: NA; j_gene: TRBJ2-5; CDR3nt: TGTGCCAGCAGTTTATCAGGGACTAGCTCGCGAGAGACCCAGTACTTC; CDR3aa: CASSLSGTSSRETQYF
v_gene: TRBV5-1; d_gene: TRBD2; abundance: NA; j_gene: TRBJ2-7; CDR3nt: TGCGCCAGCCATGAAGGGACTAGCCTATCCTACGAGCAGTACTTC; CDR3aa: CASHEGTSLSYEQYF
v_gene: TRBV18; d_gene: NA; abundance: NA; j_gene: TRBJ2-2; CDR3nt: TGTGCCAGCTCACCACCGCTTGGGCCGAACACCGGGGAGCTGTTTTTT; CDR3aa: CASSPPLGPNTGELFF
v_gene: TRBV10-3; d_gene: NA; abundance: few; j_gene: TRBJ1-2; CDR3nt: TGTGCCATCAGTGAGAGCTATGGCTACACCTTC; CDR3aa: CAISESYGYTF
v_gene: TRBV11-2; d_gene: TRBD1; abundance: NA; j_gene: TRBJ1-1; CDR3nt: TGTGCCAGCGGTCAGGGGGCGGTGAACACTGAAGCTTTCTTT; CDR3aa: CASGQGAVNTEAFF
v_gene: TRBV11-3; d_gene: TRBD1; abundance: once; j_gene: TRBJ1-1; CDR3nt: TGTGCCAGCAGCTTGGGGGGACAGACTGAAGCTTTCTTT; CDR3aa: CASSLGGQTEAFF
v_gene: TRBV7-7; d_gene: TRBD2; abundance: NA; j_gene: TRBJ2-5; CDR3nt: TGTGCTAGCAGCTCGGGGACCGCGGGGGGCGAGACCCAGTACTTC; CDR3aa: CASSSGTAGGETQYF
v_gene: TRBV18; d_gene: NA; abundance: NA; j_gene: TRBJ2-7; CDR3nt: TGTGCCAGCTCACCACAGGGGGAGGGCTACGAGCAGTACTTC; CDR3aa: CASSPQGEGYEQYF
v_gene: TRBV7-8; d_gene: TRBD1; abundance: NA; j_gene: TRBJ2-7; CDR3nt: TGTGCCAGCAGCCCTCATGACAGGGGCTACGAGCAGTACTTC; CDR3aa: CASSPHDRGYEQYF
v_gene: TRBV10-3; d_gene: NA; abundance: NA; j_gene: TRBJ2-1; CDR3nt: TGTGCCATCAGAAATCTACAGGGATCCTACAATGAGCAGTTCTTC; CDR3aa: CAIRNLQGSYNEQFF